This T cell receptor beta chain came from a study of T cell responses to AZD1222 COVID-19 vaccine. Study summary: Second-dose schedules of about 4 or about 12 weeks were combined. Study results and caveats: Baseline serology detected seropositivity in only six AZD1222 recipients. The donor group comprised mostly white British people and more females; the analysis possibly underestimated clonal diversity. Across spike, vaccine-associated CD4 TCRs were found, dominant at 160-218 and 743-854.

As for this clone: Its antigen is as yet unknown.

CDR1 is SGHAT and CDR2 is FQNNGV in the germline V gene. The V end lost 2 bases, the J end lost 3 bases, and 7 bases lay between the germline ends. The CDR3 is 14 amino acids. Using immunoSEQ multiplex PCR, the repertoire was profiled, and TCRdb retains in-frame clones only, with some absent. Counted here are more than 85,000 clones, 80% to 90% occurring once; the ten biggest clones make up approximately 8%. The TCR originated in an adult in good health. Specimen: peripheral blood, collected on day 0 of AZD1222 vaccination. The chain combines TRBV11-2 with TRBJ1-4; D is possibly TRBD1 (5 bases). The CDR3 loop is CASSLQGANEKLFF. The CDR3 region has the DNA TGTGCCAGCAGCTTACAGGGTGCTAATGAAAAACTGTTTTTT. The complete variable domain, with remaining parts taken from reference TRBV11-2 and TRBJ1-4, reads EAGVAQSPRYKIIEKRQSVAFWCNPISGHATLYWYQQILGQGPKLLIQFQNNGVVDDSQLPKDRFSAERLKGVDSTLKIQPAKLEDSAVYLCASSLQGANEKLFFGSGTQLSVL.